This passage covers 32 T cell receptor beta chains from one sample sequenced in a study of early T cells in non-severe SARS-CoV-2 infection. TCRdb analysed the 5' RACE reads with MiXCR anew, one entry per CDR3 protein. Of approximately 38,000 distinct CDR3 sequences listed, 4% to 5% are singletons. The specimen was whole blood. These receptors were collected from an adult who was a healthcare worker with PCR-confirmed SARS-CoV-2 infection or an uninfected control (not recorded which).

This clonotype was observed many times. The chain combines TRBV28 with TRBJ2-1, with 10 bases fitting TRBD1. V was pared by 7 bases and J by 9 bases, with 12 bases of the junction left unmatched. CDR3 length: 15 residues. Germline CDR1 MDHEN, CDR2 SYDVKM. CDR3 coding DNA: TGTGCCAGCACCCCCGGGACAGGGGTTCGTGGTGAGCAGTTCTTC. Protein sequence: CASTPGTGVRGEQFF.

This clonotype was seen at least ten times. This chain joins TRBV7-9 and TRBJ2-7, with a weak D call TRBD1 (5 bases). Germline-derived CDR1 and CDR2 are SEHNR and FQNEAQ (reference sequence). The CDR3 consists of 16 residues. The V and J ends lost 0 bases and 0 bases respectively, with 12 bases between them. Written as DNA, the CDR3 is TGTGCCAGCAGCTTAGCATCAGGGTCCTACTCCTACGAGCAGTACTTC. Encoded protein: CASSLASGSYSYEQYF.

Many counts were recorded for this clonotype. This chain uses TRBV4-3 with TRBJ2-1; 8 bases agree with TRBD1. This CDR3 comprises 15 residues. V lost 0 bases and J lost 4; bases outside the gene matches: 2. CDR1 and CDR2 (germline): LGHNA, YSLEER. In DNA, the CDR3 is TGCGCCAGCAGCCAAGATGGGGACAGGTACAATGAGCAGTTCTTC. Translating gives CASSQDGDRYNEQFF.

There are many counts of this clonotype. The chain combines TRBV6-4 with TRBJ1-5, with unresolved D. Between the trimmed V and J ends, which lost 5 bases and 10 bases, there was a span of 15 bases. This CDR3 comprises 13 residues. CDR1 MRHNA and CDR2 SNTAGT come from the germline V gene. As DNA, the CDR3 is TGTGCCAGCAGTCGGAATGGCCAAGGACCCCAGCATTTT. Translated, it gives CASSRNGQGPQHF.

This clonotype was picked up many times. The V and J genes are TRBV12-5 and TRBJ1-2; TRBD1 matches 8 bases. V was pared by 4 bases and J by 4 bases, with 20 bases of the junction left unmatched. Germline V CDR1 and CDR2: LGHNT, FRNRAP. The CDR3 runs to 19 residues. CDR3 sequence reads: CASGWFGWTGLNFCYGYTF. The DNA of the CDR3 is TGTGCTAGTGGTTGGTTTGGTTGGACAGGGCTAAATTTTTGCTATGGCTACACCTTC.

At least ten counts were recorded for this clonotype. CDR3 coding DNA: TGTGCCAGCAGTTACTCGTGGGGGGATAATTCACCCCTCCACTTT. The encoded protein is CASSYSWGDNSPLHF. The rearrangement uses TRBV6-5 and TRBJ1-6; a weak D match, TRBD1 (5 bases). This CDR3 comprises 15 residues. Trimming stripped 0 bases from V and 5 bases from J, with 8 bases between. Germline-derived CDR1 and CDR2 are MNHEY and SVGAGI.

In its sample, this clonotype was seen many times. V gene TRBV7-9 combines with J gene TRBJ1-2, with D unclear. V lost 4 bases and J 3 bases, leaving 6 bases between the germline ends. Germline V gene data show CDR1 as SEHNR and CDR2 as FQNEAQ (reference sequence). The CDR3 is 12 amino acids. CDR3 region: CASSSLDYGYTF. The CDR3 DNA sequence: TGTGCCAGCAGCTCACTCGACTATGGCTACACCTTC.

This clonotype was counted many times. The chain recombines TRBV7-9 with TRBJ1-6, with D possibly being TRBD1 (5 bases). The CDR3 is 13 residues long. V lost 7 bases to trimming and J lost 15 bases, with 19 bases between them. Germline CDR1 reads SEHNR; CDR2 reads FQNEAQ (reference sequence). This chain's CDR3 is CASNTGGESLLHF. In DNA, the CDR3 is TGTGCCAGCAACACCGGAGGGGAGTCGCTCCTCCACTTT.

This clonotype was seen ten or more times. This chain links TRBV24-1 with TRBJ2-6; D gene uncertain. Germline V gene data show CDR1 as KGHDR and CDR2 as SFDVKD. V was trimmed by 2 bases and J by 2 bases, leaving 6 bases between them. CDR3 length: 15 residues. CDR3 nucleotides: TGTGCCACCAGTGATTCTTGGGCTGGGGCCAACGTCCTGACTTTC. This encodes CATSDSWAGANVLTF.

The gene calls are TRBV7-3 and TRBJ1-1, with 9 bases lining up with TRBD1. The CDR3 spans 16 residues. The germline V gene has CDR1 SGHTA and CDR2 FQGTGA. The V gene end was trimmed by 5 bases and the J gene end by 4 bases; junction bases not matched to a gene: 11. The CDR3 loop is CASSPRPTGGSTEAFF. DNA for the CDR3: TGTGCCAGCAGCCCCCGGCCCACAGGGGGCTCCACTGAAGCTTTCTTT.

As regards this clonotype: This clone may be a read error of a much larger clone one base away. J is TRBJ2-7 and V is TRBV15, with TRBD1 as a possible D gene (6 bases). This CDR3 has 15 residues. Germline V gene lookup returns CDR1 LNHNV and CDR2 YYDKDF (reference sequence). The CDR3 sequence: CVTSGTGLDSYEQYF. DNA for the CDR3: TGTGTCACCAGCGGCACAGGGCTTGACTCCTACGAGCAGTACTTC. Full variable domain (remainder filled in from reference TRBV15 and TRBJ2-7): DAMVIQNPRYQVTQFGKPVTLSCSQTLNHNVMYWYQQKSSQAPKLLFHYYDKDFNNEADTPDNFQSRRPNTSFCFLDIRSPGLGDTAMYLCVTSGTGLDSYEQYFGPGTRLTVT.

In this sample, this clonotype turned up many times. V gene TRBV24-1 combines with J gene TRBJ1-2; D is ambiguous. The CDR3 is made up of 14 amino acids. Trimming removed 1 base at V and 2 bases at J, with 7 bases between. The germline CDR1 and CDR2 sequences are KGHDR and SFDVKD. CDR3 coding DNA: TGTGCCACCAGTGATTTAGGCGGGAACTATGGCTACACCTTC. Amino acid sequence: CATSDLGGNYGYTF.

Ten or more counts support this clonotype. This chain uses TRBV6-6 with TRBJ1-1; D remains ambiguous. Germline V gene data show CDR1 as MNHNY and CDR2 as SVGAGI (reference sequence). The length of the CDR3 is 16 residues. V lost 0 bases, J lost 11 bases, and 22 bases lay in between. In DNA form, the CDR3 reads TGTGCCAGCAGTTACTCGGAAGCTTCGAGCAGCCGGGCGGCTTTCTTT. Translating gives CASSYSEASSSRAAFF.

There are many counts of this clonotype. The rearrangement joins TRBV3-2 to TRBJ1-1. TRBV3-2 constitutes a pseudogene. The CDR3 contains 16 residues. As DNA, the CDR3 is TGTGCCAGCAGCCAAGTCTTTGGAGGCTCGACCGGAGAAGCTTTCTTT. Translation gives CASSQVFGGSTGEAFF.

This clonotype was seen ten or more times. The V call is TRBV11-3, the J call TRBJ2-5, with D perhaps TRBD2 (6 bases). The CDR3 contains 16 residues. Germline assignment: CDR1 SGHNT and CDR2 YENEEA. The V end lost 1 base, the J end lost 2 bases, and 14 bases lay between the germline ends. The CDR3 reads CASSLVVGRRQETQYF. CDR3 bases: TGTGCCAGCAGCTTAGTTGTCGGGAGACGGCAAGAGACCCAGTACTTC. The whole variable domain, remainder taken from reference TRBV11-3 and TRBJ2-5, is EAGVVQSPRYKIIEKKQPVAFWCNPISGHNTLYWYLQNLGQGPELLIRYENEEAVDDSQLPKDRFSAERLKGVDSTLKIQPAELGDSAVYLCASSLVVGRRQETQYFGPGTRLLVL.

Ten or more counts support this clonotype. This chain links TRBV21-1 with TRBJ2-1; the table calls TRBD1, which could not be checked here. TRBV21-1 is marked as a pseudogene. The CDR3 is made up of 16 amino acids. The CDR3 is CASSKERRGRHNEQFF. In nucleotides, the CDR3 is TGTGCCAGCAGCAAAGAGAGGCGGGGGAGACACAATGAGCAGTTCTTC.

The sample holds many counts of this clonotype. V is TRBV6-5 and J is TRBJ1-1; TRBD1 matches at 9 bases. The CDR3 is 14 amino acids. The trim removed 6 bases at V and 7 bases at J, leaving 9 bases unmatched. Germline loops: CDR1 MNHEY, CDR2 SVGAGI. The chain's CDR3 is CASRGGDREVEAFF. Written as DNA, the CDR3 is TGTGCCAGCAGGGGGGGGGACAGGGAGGTTGAAGCTTTCTTT.

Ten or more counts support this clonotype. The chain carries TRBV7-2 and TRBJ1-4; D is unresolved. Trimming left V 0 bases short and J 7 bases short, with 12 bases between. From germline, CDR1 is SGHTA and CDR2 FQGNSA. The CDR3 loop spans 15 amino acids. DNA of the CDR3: TGTGCCAGCAGCTTAGCTTCCGGGCGGGGTGAAAAACTGTTTTTT. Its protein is CASSLASGRGEKLFF. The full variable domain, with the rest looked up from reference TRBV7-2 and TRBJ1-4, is GAGVSQSPSNKVTEKGKDVELRCDPISGHTALYWYRQSLGQGLEFLIYFQGNSAPDKSGLPSDRFSAERTGGSVSTLTIQRTQQEDSAVYLCASSLASGRGEKLFFGSGTQLSVL.

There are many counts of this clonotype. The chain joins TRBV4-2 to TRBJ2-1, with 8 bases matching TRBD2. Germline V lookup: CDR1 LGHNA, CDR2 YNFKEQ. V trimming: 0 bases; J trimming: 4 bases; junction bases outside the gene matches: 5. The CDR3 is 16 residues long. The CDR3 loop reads CASSQDPQREYNEQFF. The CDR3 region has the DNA TGTGCCAGCAGCCAAGATCCCCAGCGGGAGTACAATGAGCAGTTCTTC.

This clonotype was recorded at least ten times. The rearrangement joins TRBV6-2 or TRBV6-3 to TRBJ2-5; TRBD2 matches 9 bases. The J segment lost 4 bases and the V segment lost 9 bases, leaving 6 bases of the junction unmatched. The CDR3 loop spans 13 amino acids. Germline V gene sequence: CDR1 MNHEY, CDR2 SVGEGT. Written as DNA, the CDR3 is TGTGCCAGTTCGACTAGCGGAAGAGAGACCCAGTACTTC. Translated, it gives CASSTSGRETQYF.

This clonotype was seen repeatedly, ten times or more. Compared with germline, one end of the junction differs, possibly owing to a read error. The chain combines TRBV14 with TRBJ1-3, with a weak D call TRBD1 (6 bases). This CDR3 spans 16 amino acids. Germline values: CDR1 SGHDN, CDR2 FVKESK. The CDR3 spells CASSQDRGPSENTIYF. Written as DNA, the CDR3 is TGTGCCAGCAGCCAAGACAGGGGTCCGTCTGAAAACACCATATATTTT.

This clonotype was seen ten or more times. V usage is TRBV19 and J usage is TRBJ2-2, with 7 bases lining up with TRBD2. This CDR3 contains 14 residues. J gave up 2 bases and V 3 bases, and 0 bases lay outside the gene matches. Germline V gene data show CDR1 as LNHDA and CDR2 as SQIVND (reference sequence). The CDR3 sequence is CASSMGLNTGELFF. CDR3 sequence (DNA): TGTGCCAGTAGTATGGGACTAAACACCGGGGAGCTGTTTTTT.

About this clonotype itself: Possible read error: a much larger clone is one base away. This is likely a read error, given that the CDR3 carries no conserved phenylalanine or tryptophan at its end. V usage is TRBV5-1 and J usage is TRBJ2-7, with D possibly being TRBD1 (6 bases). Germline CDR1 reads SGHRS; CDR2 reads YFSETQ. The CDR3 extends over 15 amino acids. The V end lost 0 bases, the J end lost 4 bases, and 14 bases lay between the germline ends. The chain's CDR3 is CASSLGAGEMYEQYS. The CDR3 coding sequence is TGCGCCAGCAGCTTGGGGGCAGGGGAAATGTACGAGCAGTACTCC.

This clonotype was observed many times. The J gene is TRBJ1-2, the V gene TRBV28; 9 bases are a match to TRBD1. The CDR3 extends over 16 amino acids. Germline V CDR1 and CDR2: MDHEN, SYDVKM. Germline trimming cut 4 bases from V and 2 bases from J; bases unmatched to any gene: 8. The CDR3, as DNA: TGTGCCAGCAGTTCTTCCGGGACAGGGAAGAACTATGGCTACACCTTC. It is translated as CASSSSGTGKNYGYTF.

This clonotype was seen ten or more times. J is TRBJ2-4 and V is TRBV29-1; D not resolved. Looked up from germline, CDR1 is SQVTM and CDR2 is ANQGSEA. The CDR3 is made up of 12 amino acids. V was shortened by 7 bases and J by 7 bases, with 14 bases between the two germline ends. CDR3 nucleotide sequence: TGCAGCGCCCGGTTTAGGGCCAACATTCAGTACTTC. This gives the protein CSARFRANIQYF.

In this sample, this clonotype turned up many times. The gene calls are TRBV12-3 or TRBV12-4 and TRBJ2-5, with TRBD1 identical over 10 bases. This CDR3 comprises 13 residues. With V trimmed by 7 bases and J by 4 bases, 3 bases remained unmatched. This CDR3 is CASTRTGGETQYF. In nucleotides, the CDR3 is TGTGCCAGCACCAGGACAGGGGGAGAGACCCAGTACTTC.

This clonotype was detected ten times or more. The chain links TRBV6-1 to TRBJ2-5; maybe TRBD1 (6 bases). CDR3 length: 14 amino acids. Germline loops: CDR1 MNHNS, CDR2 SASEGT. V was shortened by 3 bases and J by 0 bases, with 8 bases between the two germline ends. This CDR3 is CASSEDRYQETQYF. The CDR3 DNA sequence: TGTGCCAGCAGTGAGGACAGATACCAAGAGACCCAGTACTTC.

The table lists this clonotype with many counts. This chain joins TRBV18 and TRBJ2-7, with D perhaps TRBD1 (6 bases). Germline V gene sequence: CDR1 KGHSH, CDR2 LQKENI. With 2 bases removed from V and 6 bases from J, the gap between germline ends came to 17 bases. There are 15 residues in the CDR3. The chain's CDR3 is CASSPMRQASPEQYF. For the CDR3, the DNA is TGTGCCAGCTCACCAATGCGACAGGCTTCACCCGAGCAGTACTTC.

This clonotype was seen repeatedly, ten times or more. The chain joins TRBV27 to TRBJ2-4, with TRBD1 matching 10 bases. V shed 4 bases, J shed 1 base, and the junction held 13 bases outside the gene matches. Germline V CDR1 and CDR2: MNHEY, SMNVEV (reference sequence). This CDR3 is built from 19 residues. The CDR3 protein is CASSSKGVTGGFAKNIQYF. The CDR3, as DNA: TGTGCCAGCAGTTCTAAGGGAGTGACAGGGGGCTTTGCCAAAAACATTCAGTACTTC.

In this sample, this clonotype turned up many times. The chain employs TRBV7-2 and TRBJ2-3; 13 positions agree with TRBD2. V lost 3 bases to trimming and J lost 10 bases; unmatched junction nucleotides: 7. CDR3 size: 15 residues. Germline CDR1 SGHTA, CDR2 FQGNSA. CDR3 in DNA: TGTGCCAGCAGCTTGGGGACTAGCGGGGATAGGGCGCAGTATTTT. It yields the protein CASSLGTSGDRAQYF.

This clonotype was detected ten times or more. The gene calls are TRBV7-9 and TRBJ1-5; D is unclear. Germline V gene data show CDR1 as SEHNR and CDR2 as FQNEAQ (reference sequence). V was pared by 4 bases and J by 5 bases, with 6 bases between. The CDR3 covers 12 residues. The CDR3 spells CASSSWHQPQHF. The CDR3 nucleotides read TGTGCCAGCAGCTCCTGGCATCAGCCCCAGCATTTT.

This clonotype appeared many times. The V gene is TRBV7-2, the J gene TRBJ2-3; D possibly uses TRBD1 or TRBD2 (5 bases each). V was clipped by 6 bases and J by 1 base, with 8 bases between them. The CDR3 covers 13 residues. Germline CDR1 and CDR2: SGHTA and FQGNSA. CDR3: CASSRDRTDTQYF. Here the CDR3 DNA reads TGTGCCAGCAGTAGGGACCGCACAGATACGCAGTATTTT.